These 14 T cell receptor beta chains originate from one sample sequenced in a study of T cell repertoires in cytomegalovirus infection. TCRdb ran MiXCR on the reads and lists one entry per CDR3 protein. The sample shows 300,000 to 400,000 distinct CDR3 sequences, more than 9% of them seen only once. What was sequenced was PBMCs. The receptors here all came from a human donor in good health (CMV status not recorded). Some clones in this sample may be carry-over from other donors' samples.

The chain is built from TRBV20-1 and TRBJ2-7; D may be TRBD1 or TRBD2 (5 bases each). Germline V gene data show CDR1 as DFQATT and CDR2 as SNEGSKA (reference sequence). The ends were cut back, 5 bases at V and 1 base at J, with 12 bases in the middle. The CDR3 has 13 residues. CDR3 sequence reads: CSAGGARSYEQYF. The CDR3, as DNA: TGCAGTGCTGGGGGAGCAAGGTCCTACGAGCAGTACTTC.

J is TRBJ1-2 and V is TRBV30, with 8 nucleotides matching TRBD1. Losses at the gene ends were 7 bases for V and 3 bases for J; bases not matched to a gene: 4. This CDR3 has 12 amino acids. The germline V gene has CDR1 GTSNPN and CDR2 SVGIG (reference sequence). CDR3 protein: CASGQGYYGYTF. The CDR3 DNA sequence: TGTGCCTCAGGACAGGGATACTATGGCTACACCTTC.

The chain links TRBV20-1 to TRBJ1-2; TRBD1 matches 8 bases. CDR3 length equals 13 residues. The V gene's germline CDR1 is DFQATT and CDR2 SNEGSKA (reference sequence). The J segment lost 6 bases and the V segment lost 0 bases, leaving 3 bases of the junction unmatched. In DNA, the CDR3 is TGCAGTGCTAGAGAGACAGGGGTCCATGGCTACACCTTC. It yields the protein CSARETGVHGYTF.

The V call is TRBV20-1, the J call TRBJ2-1; TRBD2 agrees at 11 bases. This CDR3 is built from 18 residues. V trimming: 0 bases; J trimming: 4 bases; junction bases outside the gene matches: 11. CDR1 is DFQATT and CDR2 is SNEGSKA in the germline V gene (reference sequence). CDR3 bases: TGCAGTGCTAGAGATGTACTAGCGGGAGCCCCCTATTACAATGAGCAGTTCTTC. It specifies CSARDVLAGAPYYNEQFF.

This clonotype was detected many times. V and J are TRBV6-5 and TRBJ1-2; 8 nucleotides align to TRBD1. The J segment lost 4 bases and the V segment lost 4 bases, leaving 5 bases of the junction unmatched. This CDR3 spans 14 amino acids. Germline values: CDR1 MNHEY, CDR2 SVGAGI. The CDR3 DNA sequence: TGTGCCAGCAGTTCAGGACAGGGAGGCTATGGCTACACCTTC. This gives the protein CASSSGQGGYGYTF.

This clonotype was recorded many times. The chain uses TRBV7-8 and TRBJ2-7; 8 positions agree with TRBD1. CDR3 length: 14 residues. Trimming removed 4 bases from V and 3 bases from J; junction bases left unmatched: 5. Germline CDR1 reads SGHVS; CDR2 reads FQNEAQ. CDR3 sequence: CASSSGTGGYEQYF. DNA of the CDR3: TGTGCCAGCAGCTCGGGAACAGGGGGCTACGAGCAGTACTTC.

The J gene is TRBJ1-3, the V gene TRBV7-2, with a weak D call TRBD1 (6 bases). The CDR3 spans 16 residues. V lost 1 base and J 3 bases, leaving 13 bases between the germline ends. Germline V lookup: CDR1 SGHTA, CDR2 FQGNSA. CDR3 in DNA: TGTGCCAGCAGCTTAGTAGGCAGGGGATATGGAAACACCATATATTTT. It encodes CASSLVGRGYGNTIYF.

This clonotype was detected only a few times. The rearrangement joins TRBV28 to TRBJ1-1, with 9 bases aligning to TRBD1. Germline V gene lookup returns CDR1 MDHEN and CDR2 SYDVKM. The length of the CDR3 is 16 residues. Trimming took 6 bases from V and 0 from J; bases not matched to a gene: 8. In DNA, the CDR3 is TGTGCCAGCAGCCCCGGGACAGGGCCCATGAACACTGAAGCTTTCTTT. Protein sequence: CASSPGTGPMNTEAFF.

This clonotype has ten or more counts. The J gene is TRBJ1-2, the V gene TRBV7-2; no firm D call. The CDR3 has 14 residues. Between the trimmed V and J ends, which lost 1 base and 1 base, there was a span of 7 bases. The germline CDR1 and CDR2 sequences are SGHTA and FQGNSA. DNA of the CDR3: TGTGCCAGCAGCTTAGTTGAGGTTAACTATGGCTACACCTTC. Residues: CASSLVEVNYGYTF.

This clonotype appeared many times. The V gene is TRBV19, the J gene TRBJ1-1; no firm D call. The V and J ends lost 1 base and 0 bases respectively, with 9 bases between them. This CDR3 has 15 residues. CDR1 is LNHDA, CDR2 SQIVND, per germline (reference sequence). CDR3 nucleotide sequence: TGTGCCAGTAGTATAGTGAGAGGGATGAACACTGAAGCTTTCTTT. The encoded protein is CASSIVRGMNTEAFF.

This chain connects TRBV6-2 or TRBV6-3 to TRBJ2-3; D uncertain. Germline lookup yields CDR1 MNHEY and CDR2 SVGEGT. The germline V and J ends were trimmed by 10 bases and 4 bases, with 18 bases remaining between them. CDR3 length: 14 amino acids. The CDR3 DNA sequence: TGTGCCACCTCTCCCAAGGGCCGGGCAGATACGCAGTATTTT. This encodes CATSPKGRADTQYF.

This clonotype was counted between two and nine times. The V gene is TRBV5-1, the J gene TRBJ2-1; 8 bases are a match to TRBD2. CDR3 length: 14 amino acids. Germline V gives CDR1 SGHRS, CDR2 YFSETQ. V gave up 0 bases and J gave up 8 bases; unmatched junction bases: 4. CDR3 nucleotide sequence: TGCGCCAGCAGCTTGGGCGGGAGGTCGTATGAGCAGTTCTTC. Amino acids: CASSLGGRSYEQFF.

This clonotype was picked up many times. This chain joins TRBV12-3 or TRBV12-4 and TRBJ1-1; D not resolved. The CDR3 runs 13 residues. Trimming stripped 1 base from V and 5 bases from J, with 8 bases between. The CDR3 DNA reads as TGTGCCAGCAGTTTAGTGCTACGGACTGAAGCTTTCTTT. Amino acids: CASSLVLRTEAFF.

The rearrangement uses TRBV7-9 and TRBJ1-1; the D gene is possibly TRBD1 (6 bases). With 7 bases removed from V and 5 bases from J, the gap between germline ends came to 17 bases. This CDR3 comprises 14 residues. Germline V CDR1 and CDR2: SEHNR, FQNEAQ (reference sequence). The CDR3 loop reads CASTPPGAGTEAFF. CDR3 sequence (DNA): TGTGCCAGCACCCCCCCAGGGGCTGGGACTGAAGCTTTCTTT.